A single sample is the source of the 18 T cell receptor beta chains below, sequenced in a study of T-cell reconstitution after alpha-beta-depleted transplantation in children. TCRbeta library construction was performed incorporating unique molecular identifiers. TCRdb reprocessed the PCR reads with MiXCR, giving one entry per CDR3 protein. The table has under 150,000 distinct CDR3 sequences, around 9.8% seen once. This material consisted of PBMCs, mostly from graft donor cells, taken 180 days after TCRalphabeta/CD19-depleted stem cell transplant. The receptors derive from a girl under three years old who had a stem cell transplant for combined immunodeficiency, so the T cells may come from the graft donor.

This clonotype was counted a few times. The chain recombines TRBV15 with TRBJ2-7; tentatively, D is TRBD1 (7 bases). The germline CDR1 and CDR2 sequences are LNHNV and YYDKDF (reference sequence). The CDR3 extends over 16 amino acids. The V and J ends lost 5 bases and 7 bases respectively, with 24 bases between them. CDR3 residues: CATSPYGSARGREQYF. In nucleotides, the CDR3 is TGTGCCACCAGCCCCTACGGCTCGGCCAGGGGGAGGGAGCAGTACTTC.

The V gene is TRBV12-3 or TRBV12-4, the J gene TRBJ1-2; 10 bases are shared with TRBD1. The CDR3 runs 19 residues. Trimming removed 1 base from V and 6 bases from J; junction bases left unmatched: 17. The CDR3, as DNA: TGTGCCAGCAGTTTAGAAAGTTTGACAGGGGGCCCCTCAGGGGATGGCTACACCTTC. Translating gives CASSLESLTGGPSGDGYTF.

Points on this clonotype: A read error is possible here, since a much larger clone lies one base away. This chain connects TRBV9 to TRBJ2-3; possible D gene TRBD1, 5 bases. This CDR3 comprises 14 residues. Trimming removed 0 bases from V and 4 bases from J, with 9 bases in between. Germline CDR1 is SGDLS and CDR2 is YYNGEE. CDR3 residues: CASSVVGPADTQYF. The DNA of the CDR3 is TGTGCCAGCAGCGTAGTGGGGCCCGCAGATACGCAGTATTTT.

Ten or more counts support this clonotype. The V gene is TRBV12-3 or TRBV12-4, the J gene TRBJ2-7; D perhaps matches TRBD2 (6 bases). The ends were cut back, 0 bases at V and 5 bases at J, with 17 bases in the middle. The CDR3 covers 16 residues. The CDR3, as DNA: TGTGCCAGCAGTTTAGCGTCATTGGGGGAGCGGGACGAGCAGTACTTC. Translating it yields CASSLASLGERDEQYF.

This clonotype has a handful of counts. V gene TRBV20-1 combines with J gene TRBJ2-2, with D possibly TRBD2 on 6 matching bases. Trimming shortened V by 4 bases and J by 0 bases, and 9 bases separated the two germline ends. Per the germline V gene, CDR1 is DFQATT and CDR2 is SNEGSKA (reference sequence). This CDR3 spans 14 amino acids. CDR3 bases: TGCAGTGCTATGGGGGAGGCGAACACCGGGGAGCTGTTTTTT. Protein product: CSAMGEANTGELFF.

By share, this clonotype ranks as large. The rearrangement links TRBV29-1 to TRBJ2-5; D perhaps matches TRBD2 (6 bases). CDR1 is SQVTM and CDR2 is ANQGSEA in the germline V gene. The CDR3 is 12 amino acids. With 6 bases removed from V and 7 bases from J, the gap between germline ends came to 15 bases. CDR3 in amino acids: CSVGGLRTTQYF. The CDR3, as DNA: TGCAGCGTAGGAGGGCTTAGGACGACCCAGTACTTC.

This chain uses TRBV6-5 with TRBJ2-4, with TRBD1 matching 7 bases. Trimming removed 2 bases from V and 0 bases from J; junction bases left unmatched: 7. CDR1 and CDR2 (germline): MNHEY, SVGAGI. The CDR3 consists of 17 residues. The CDR3 protein is CASSYATGALAKNIQYF. DNA for the CDR3: TGTGCCAGCAGTTACGCCACAGGGGCTCTAGCCAAAAACATTCAGTACTTC.

This clonotype occurred a few times. This chain uses TRBV10-3 with TRBJ2-5; no clear D gene. This CDR3 spans 14 amino acids. V lost 6 bases, J lost 3 bases, and 14 bases lay in between. Per germline, CDR1 ENHRY and CDR2 SYGVKD. The CDR3 protein is CAIRDGRLKETQYF. The CDR3, as DNA: TGTGCCATCAGGGACGGGCGGTTGAAAGAGACCCAGTACTTC.

The chain is built from TRBV9 and TRBJ2-7; D gene uncertain. Germline-derived CDR1 and CDR2 are SGDLS and YYNGEE. The CDR3 runs 13 residues. Trimming pared 1 base from V and 4 bases from J, leaving 9 bases between. Here the CDR3 reads CASSVSGEYEQYF. The CDR3 region has the DNA TGTGCCAGCAGCGTATCCGGCGAATACGAGCAGTACTTC.

This rearrangement joins TRBV27 to TRBJ1-2; possible D gene TRBD1, 5 bases. The V end lost 3 bases, the J end lost 4 bases, and 21 bases lay between the germline ends. CDR3 size: 17 residues. Germline CDR1 is MNHEY and CDR2 is SMNVEV (reference sequence). The CDR3 spells CASSLGQIRIPIYGYTF. CDR3 coding DNA: TGTGCCAGCAGTTTGGGGCAGATTAGGATTCCGATCTATGGCTACACCTTC.

Many counts were recorded for this clonotype. The CDR3 here is CASSLAGLAGTNEQFF. The CDR3 DNA reads TGTGCCAGCAGCTTAGCGGGACTAGCGGGGACCAATGAGCAGTTCTTC. The rearrangement joins TRBV7-8 to TRBJ2-1; 13 positions agree with TRBD2. Germline-derived CDR1 and CDR2 are SGHVS and FQNEAQ. Trimming cost V 0 bases and J 6 bases; bases outside gene matches: 2. The CDR3 is 16 amino acids.

The genes are TRBV29-1 and TRBJ2-4; D not resolved. Germline assignment: CDR1 SQVTM and CDR2 ANQGSEA. The CDR3 totals 11 residues. The ends were cut back, 4 bases at V and 6 bases at J, with 7 bases in the middle. CDR3: CSVGLLNIQYF. DNA for the CDR3: TGCAGCGTTGGGCTCCTAAACATTCAGTACTTC. The whole variable domain, filled in from reference TRBV29-1 and TRBJ2-4, reads SAVISQKPSRDICQRGTSLTIQCQVDSQVTMMFWYRQQPGQSLTLIATANQGSEATYESGFVIDKFPISRPNLTFSTLTVSNMSPEDSSIYLCSVGLLNIQYFGAGTRLSVL.

Points on this clonotype: A much larger clone sits a single nucleotide away, making a read error possible. This sequence joins TRBV10-3 and TRBJ2-5, with TRBD2 matching over 8 bases. The germline gives CDR1 ENHRY, CDR2 SYGVKD. The V and J ends lost 5 bases and 2 bases, in that order; junction bases with no gene match: 19. The CDR3 contains 19 residues. The chain's CDR3 is CAISFRRAVELAVQETQYF. CDR3 in DNA: TGTGCCATCAGTTTCCGGAGAGCAGTTGAACTAGCGGTTCAAGAGACCCAGTACTTC.

This clonotype has just a few counts. The CDR3 protein is CASSSPGGPLADTQYF. In DNA, the CDR3 is TGTGCCAGCAGTTCCCCTGGGGGGCCCCTCGCAGATACGCAGTATTTT. The V call is TRBV28, the J call TRBJ2-3; tentatively, D is TRBD1 or TRBD2 (6 bases each). Germline V CDR1 and CDR2: MDHEN, SYDVKM. CDR3 length equals 16 residues. V shed 4 bases and J shed 4 bases, with 18 bases lying between them.

Note on this clonotype: A much larger clone differs from this one at a single base, so this may be a read error. DNA of the CDR3: TGTGCCATCAGTGAGTCGGTTTGGACGGATCGTATAGATACGCAGTATTTT. This translates into CAISESVWTDRIDTQYF. V gene TRBV10-3 combines with J gene TRBJ2-3, with D uncertain. Germline-derived CDR1 and CDR2 are ENHRY and SYGVKD. This CDR3 region has 17 residues. V lost 0 bases and J 5 bases, leaving 18 bases between the germline ends.

This clonotype was picked up a small number of times. The V call is TRBV7-9, the J call TRBJ1-4, with 10 bases fitting TRBD1. The CDR3 has 15 amino acids. The ends lost 2 bases at V and 7 bases at J; junction bases unmatched: 4. Germline V gene lookup returns CDR1 SEHNR and CDR2 FQNEAQ (reference sequence). CDR3 residues: CASSLRRDRGEKLFF. The CDR3 DNA follows: TGTGCCAGCAGCTTACGCCGGGACAGGGGTGAAAAACTGTTTTTT.

This clonotype was recorded at least ten times. The chain links TRBV20-1 to TRBJ1-1; D ambiguous. CDR3 length equals 15 residues. CDR1 DFQATT and CDR2 SNEGSKA come from the germline V gene (reference sequence). V was shortened by 5 bases and J by 1 base, with 17 bases between the two germline ends. This chain's CDR3 is CSARSLLEGNTEAFF. CDR3 sequence (DNA): TGCAGTGCTCGAAGCTTGTTAGAAGGGAACACTGAAGCTTTCTTT.

This clonotype was observed at least ten times. The genes are TRBV12-3 or TRBV12-4 and TRBJ1-3; 7 bases agree with TRBD1. The CDR3 totals 15 residues. V lost 4 bases and J lost 1; bases outside the gene matches: 4. CDR3 residues: CASSSGQRSGNTIYF. The CDR3 DNA is TGTGCCAGCAGTTCGGGACAGAGATCTGGAAACACCATATATTTT.